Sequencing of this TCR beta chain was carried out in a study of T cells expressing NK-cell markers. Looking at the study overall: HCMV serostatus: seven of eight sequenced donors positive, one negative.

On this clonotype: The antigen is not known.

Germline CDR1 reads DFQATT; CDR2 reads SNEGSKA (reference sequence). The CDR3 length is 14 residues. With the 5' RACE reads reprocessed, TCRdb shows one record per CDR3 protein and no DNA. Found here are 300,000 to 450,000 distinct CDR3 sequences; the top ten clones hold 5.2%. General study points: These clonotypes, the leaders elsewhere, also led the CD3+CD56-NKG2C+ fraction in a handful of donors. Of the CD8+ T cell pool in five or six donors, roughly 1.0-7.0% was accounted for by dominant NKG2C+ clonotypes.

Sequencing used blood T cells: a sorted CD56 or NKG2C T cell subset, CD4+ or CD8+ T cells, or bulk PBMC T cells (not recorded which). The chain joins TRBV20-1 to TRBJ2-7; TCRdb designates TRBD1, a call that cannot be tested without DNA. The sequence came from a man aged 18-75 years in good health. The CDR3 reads CSASRLGVTYEQYF.